The sequence of this T cell receptor beta chain was determined in a study of blood T cell repertoires in COVID-19. Whole-study context: Donors in the United States, Italy and Spain gave samples during acute or convalescent COVID-19. PBMCs, B-cell-depleted T cells, or T cells were the source of the cDNA or gDNA that made up the material.

The CDR3 is 12 amino acids. Germline V gene data show CDR1 as SGHNT and CDR2 as YENEEA. The V gene lost 0 bases and the J gene lost 4 bases, with 3 bases spanning the gap. In the original analysis: Counts of nucleated cells, estimated from reference gene primer amplification, were obtained. Here immunoSEQ multiplex PCR was the method, and the copy in TCRdb shows in-frame clones only, minus some. The DNA was the basis for D and trimming; V, J and clone size are from that table. The sample lists hundreds of thousands of clones, under 95% occurring once. Comments on this clone: Other DNA sequences from this sample encode an identical CDR3 as well.

The sequenced sample was peripheral blood. The genes are TRBV11-3 and TRBJ1-1; no definite D call. This TCR derives from a woman younger than 30 who had recovered from COVID-19. CDR3 loop: CASSLDRTEAFF. The CDR3 coding sequence is TGTGCCAGCAGCTTAGACCGCACTGAAGCTTTCTTT.